This T cell receptor beta chain originates from a study of blood T cell repertoires in COVID-19. Study at large: Samples taken during acute and convalescent COVID-19 were collected in the United States, Italy and Spain. T cells, B-cell-depleted T cells, or PBMCs supplied cDNA or gDNA.

In this sample, this clone turned up once. The V gene lost 6 bases and the J gene lost 1 base, with 13 bases spanning the gap. The CDR3 totals 15 residues. Looked up from germline, CDR1 is MNHEY and CDR2 is SMNVEV (reference sequence). Produced via immunoSEQ multiplex PCR; TCRdb's table is partial and in-frame only. The sample records about 120,000 clones, about four fifths being singletons. The sequenced sample consisted of peripheral blood. J is TRBJ1-5 and V is TRBV27; D is undetermined. This clonotype originated in a man between 65 and 85 years old with acute or convalescent COVID-19. The CDR3 loop reads CASSPPPGSNQPQHF. The CDR3 DNA follows: TGTGCCAGCAGCCCCCCCCCGGGGAGCAATCAGCCCCAGCATTTT.